Listed here are 20 T cell receptor beta chains from one sample, sequenced in a study of T cells in Graves' hyperthyroidism and ophthalmopathy. Amplified TCR beta CDR3 regions came from RNA transcripts. A first-round RT-PCR of the TCR CDR3 used the HTBI primer set. TCRdb re-called the multiplex PCR reads with MiXCR, one entry per CDR3 protein. This sample carries about 560,000 distinct CDR3 sequences, less than 20% of them seen once, and the ten largest clones take 7.3%. Source material: blood. These receptors all stem from a woman younger than 45 with Graves' hyperthyroidism.

This clonotype was seen at least ten times. The chain joins TRBV3-1 to TRBJ1-4; 9 bases are a match to TRBD1. V lost 4 bases to trimming and J lost 7 bases; unmatched junction nucleotides: 7. This CDR3 is 15 amino acids long. The germline V gene encodes CDR1 LGHDT and CDR2 YNNKEL (reference sequence). The CDR3 here is CASSLRTGAGEKLFF. CDR3 sequence (DNA): TGTGCCAGCAGCCTCCGGACAGGGGCGGGTGAAAAACTGTTTTTT.

V is TRBV24-1 and J is TRBJ1-1, with TRBD1 identical over 7 bases. There are 13 residues in the CDR3. The germline CDR1 and CDR2 sequences are KGHDR and SFDVKD. Trimming took 8 bases from V and 1 from J; bases not matched to a gene: 3. CDR3: CATKTGSNTEAFF. The CDR3 DNA follows: TGTGCCACCAAGACAGGGTCGAACACTGAAGCTTTCTTT.

This clonotype was seen a handful of times. V is TRBV19 and J is TRBJ1-2; D might be TRBD1 (6 bases). Germline V gene sequence: CDR1 LNHDA, CDR2 SQIVND (reference sequence). Trimming removed 6 bases at V and 5 bases at J, with 28 bases between. The CDR3 length is 18 residues. CDR3 nucleotide sequence: TGTGCCAGTAGCCGAACCCGGGACATCAGCGGAGACCCTTATGGCTACACCTTC. It codes for CASSRTRDISGDPYGYTF.

Ten or more counts support this clonotype. The V and J genes are TRBV20-1 and TRBJ2-1, with TRBD1 as a possible D gene (5 bases). Per the germline V gene, CDR1 is DFQATT and CDR2 is SNEGSKA (reference sequence). V dropped 0 bases and J dropped 10 bases, with 10 bases sitting between them. The CDR3 extends over 12 amino acids. The CDR3 here is CSARDWGAEQFF. As DNA, the CDR3 is TGCAGTGCTAGAGATTGGGGCGCGGAGCAGTTCTTC.

This clonotype was counted at least ten times. The chain combines TRBV11-2 with TRBJ2-2, with 7 bases lining up with TRBD2. The CDR3 consists of 14 residues. Germline CDR1 and CDR2: SGHAT and FQNNGV. V gave up 5 bases and J gave up 5 bases; unmatched junction bases: 5. The DNA for the CDR3 is TGTGCCAGCAGCCGGAGACTAGCAACCGGGGAGCTGTTTTTT. Protein sequence: CASSRRLATGELFF.

This clonotype was recorded many times. V is TRBV18 and J is TRBJ1-5; 7 bases are shared with TRBD1. The CDR3 has 14 residues. The V segment lost 3 bases and the J segment 6 bases; nucleotides outside the gene matches: 5. Germline V gene lookup returns CDR1 KGHSH and CDR2 LQKENI. CDR3 region: CASSPDRDRQPQHF. CDR3 nucleotide sequence: TGTGCCAGCTCACCCGACAGGGATCGTCAGCCCCAGCATTTT. Variable domain in full (rest from reference TRBV18 and TRBJ1-5): NAGVMQNPRHLVRRRGQEARLRCSPMKGHSHVYWYRQLPEEGLKFMVYLQKENIIDESGMPKERFSAEFPKEGPSILRIQQVVRGDSAAYFCASSPDRDRQPQHFGDGTRLSIL.

This chain joins TRBV7-9 and TRBJ1-3; TRBD1 is a possible D gene (5 bases). Per germline, CDR1 SEHNR and CDR2 FQNEAQ (reference sequence). This CDR3 has 13 amino acids. V lost 10 bases, J lost 0 bases, and 10 bases lay in between. The CDR3 region is CATGGNSGNTIYF. The CDR3 DNA is TGTGCCACGGGGGGGAACTCTGGAAACACCATATATTTT. The full variable domain, its missing parts supplied by reference TRBV7-9 and TRBJ1-3, is DTGVSQNPRHKITKRGQNVTFRCDPISEHNRLYWYRQTLGQGPEFLTYFQNEAQLEKSRLLSDRFSAERPKGSFSTLEIQRTEQGDSAMYLCATGGNSGNTIYFGEGSWLTVV.

This clonotype was counted many times. The J gene is TRBJ2-7, the V gene TRBV7-2; 8 nucleotides agree with TRBD2. The ends lost 2 bases at V and 2 bases at J; junction bases unmatched: 11. The V gene's germline CDR1 is SGHTA and CDR2 FQGNSA. This CDR3 has 17 amino acids. Here the CDR3 reads CASSLRGGGRPAYEQYF. The DNA for the CDR3 is TGTGCCAGCAGCTTAAGGGGCGGCGGGAGGCCGGCCTACGAGCAGTACTTC.

Only a few counts were recorded for this clonotype. The chain couples TRBV6-5 to TRBJ1-5; 7 nucleotides line up with TRBD1. This CDR3 comprises 17 residues. Losses at the gene ends were 4 bases for V and 5 bases for J; bases not matched to a gene: 14. Germline CDR1 is MNHEY and CDR2 is SVGAGI. For the CDR3, the DNA is TGTGCCAGCAGTTTACCCCCCCCGACAGGGCAGGATCAGCCCCAGCATTTT. It specifies CASSLPPPTGQDQPQHF.

This clonotype showed up many times. The chain is built from TRBV18 and TRBJ2-3; TRBD2 is a possible D gene (5 bases). Trimming removed 0 bases at V and 0 bases at J, with 7 bases between. Germline V CDR1 and CDR2: KGHSH, LQKENI. This CDR3 has 15 amino acids. The CDR3 DNA reads TGTGCCAGCTCACCACCTTCTAGCAGCACAGATACGCAGTATTTT. Protein: CASSPPSSSTDTQYF. Full variable domain (remainder filled in from reference TRBV18 and TRBJ2-3): NAGVMQNPRHLVRRRGQEARLRCSPMKGHSHVYWYRQLPEEGLKFMVYLQKENIIDESGMPKERFSAEFPKEGPSILRIQQVVRGDSAAYFCASSPPSSSTDTQYFGPGTRLTVL.

The chain recombines TRBV5-5 with TRBJ2-7; D is unclear. Germline CDR1 and CDR2: SGHKS and YYEKEE (reference sequence). V was shortened by 4 bases and J by 7 bases, with 12 bases between the two germline ends. The CDR3 covers 12 residues. The CDR3 loop reads CASSRSRHEQYF. CDR3 bases: TGTGCCAGCAGCAGATCACGACATGAGCAGTACTTC.

This clonotype has only a few counts. The V gene is TRBV6-2 or TRBV6-3, the J gene TRBJ2-1, with 7 bases aligning to TRBD1. The CDR3 has 16 amino acids. V trimming: 5 bases; J trimming: 3 bases; junction bases outside the gene matches: 10. In germline, CDR1 is MNHEY, CDR2 SVGEGT. Here the CDR3 reads CASSRNRGDVYNEQFF. DNA of the CDR3: TGTGCCAGCAGTCGAAACAGGGGAGACGTCTACAATGAGCAGTTCTTC.

The chain joins TRBV12-3 or TRBV12-4 to TRBJ1-2; possibly TRBD1 for D (5 bases). CDR3 length equals 15 residues. Between the trimmed V and J ends, which lost 1 base and 6 bases, there was a span of 15 bases. CDR3 coding DNA: TGTGCCAGCAGTTTAGTGGTGCAGGGCTATGATGGCTACACCTTC. This gives the protein CASSLVVQGYDGYTF.

The chain combines TRBV5-6 with TRBJ1-5; 8 bases line up with TRBD1. This CDR3 is 14 amino acids long. Germline V gives CDR1 SGHDT, CDR2 YYEEEE. The V segment lost 4 bases and the J segment 9 bases; nucleotides outside the gene matches: 9. CDR3 nucleotide sequence: TGTGCCAGCAGCGGTGCAGGGGGCGCGGTGCCCCAGCATTTT. This gives the protein CASSGAGGAVPQHF.

On this clonotype itself: A much bigger clone sits one base away, suggesting this may be a read error. The gene calls are TRBV27 and TRBJ2-1, with D perhaps TRBD2 (5 bases). The end of the DNA aligns better with TRBJ2-7, so the J call may be wrong. The germline V gene has CDR1 MNHEY and CDR2 SMNVEV (reference sequence). This CDR3 region has 15 residues. Written as DNA, the CDR3 is TGTGCCAGCAGTTTAACCCGGGAACTCTACAATGAGCAGTACTTC. This encodes CASSLTRELYNEQYF.

This clonotype has just a few counts. The genes are TRBV2 and TRBJ1-2; 7 nucleotides line up with TRBD1. Germline CDR1 and CDR2: SNHLY and FYNNEI. With V trimmed by 5 bases and J by 4 bases, 7 bases remained unmatched. The CDR3 contains 14 residues. The CDR3: CASSWSGGAYGYTF. The CDR3 nucleotides read TGTGCCAGCAGTTGGTCAGGGGGAGCCTATGGCTACACCTTC.

This clonotype appeared many times. The rearrangement links TRBV5-1 to TRBJ1-1, with TRBD1 as a possible D gene (5 bases). This CDR3 spans 14 amino acids. The V end was cut by 0 bases, the J end by 5 bases, with 11 bases between. The germline V gene encodes CDR1 SGHRS and CDR2 YFSETQ. The CDR3 nucleotides are TGCGCCAGCAGCTTGGATCCAGGGATTACTGAAGCTTTCTTT. Its protein product is CASSLDPGITEAFF. The full variable domain, in which reference TRBV5-1 and TRBJ1-1 provide the parts outside the CDR3, is KAGVTQTPRYLIKTRGQQVTLSCSPISGHRSVSWYQQTPGQGLQFLFEYFSETQRNKGNFPGRFSGRQFSNSRSEMNVSTLELGDSALYLCASSLDPGITEAFFGQGTRLTVV.

Many counts were recorded for this clonotype. The rearrangement joins TRBV7-9 to TRBJ2-1, with D tentatively TRBD2 (6 bases). CDR3 length equals 16 residues. Trimming removed 5 bases at V and 0 bases at J, with 14 bases between. The germline gives CDR1 SEHNR, CDR2 FQNEAQ (reference sequence). The CDR3, as DNA: TGTGCCAGCAGCACGTTTCCGGGAGTCTCCTACAATGAGCAGTTCTTC. Protein product: CASSTFPGVSYNEQFF.

The chain carries TRBV9 and TRBJ2-7, with D perhaps matching TRBD2 (6 bases). Trimming removed 0 bases at V and 1 base at J, with 11 bases between. This CDR3 has 15 amino acids. Germline V gene lookup returns CDR1 SGDLS and CDR2 YYNGEE. The CDR3 loop is CASSVGRESSYEQYF. The CDR3 region has the DNA TGTGCCAGCAGCGTAGGACGGGAGTCTTCCTACGAGCAGTACTTC.

Comment on this clonotype: Germline and junction disagree at one end, which may indicate a read error. The chain has TRBV25-1 and TRBJ2-6; the D gene could be TRBD1 or TRBD2 (5 bases each). Per germline, CDR1 MGHDK and CDR2 SYGVNS. There are 16 residues in the CDR3. In nucleotides, the CDR3 is TGTGCCAGCAGTGATGACTGGAGGTCTGGGGCCAACGTCCTGGCTTTC. It translates to CASSDDWRSGANVLAF.